This T cell receptor beta chain appears in the sequencing data of a study of cytotoxic CD8 clonotypes in ibrutinib-treated CLL. Across the study: The patients, about a dozen relapsed/refractory and fewer than 16 treatment-naive, included around 17 who were IGHV unmutated. After a median of approximately 68 months, some 15 patients stayed remitted and around 12 progressed; responses had been partial in about 24 and complete in 2.

This CDR3 region has 15 residues. V gave up 4 bases and J gave up 10 bases, with 20 bases separating them. The V gene's germline CDR1 is MNHEY and CDR2 SMNVEV (reference sequence). In its sample, this clone was seen once. Antigen unknown. Depth targeted 1 in 200,000 to 1 in 1 million T cells, averaging 10x coverage per clonotype. Repertoires were generated with immunoSEQ multiplex PCR, while TCRdb's copy carries only in-frame clones and drops some. The data show about 50,000 clones, approximately 87% seen once. Findings and caveats of the study: Higher clonality was seen at ibrutinib response and a return toward baseline at progression.

V and J are TRBV27 and TRBJ1-5, with D perhaps TRBD1 (6 bases). The sample in question was PBMCs, obtained after 24 months of ibrutinib treatment. The clonotype was recovered from a human donor with chronic lymphocytic leukemia. CDR3 bases: TGTGCCAGCAGTTATTCGGGGGCTCTTAGTGACCCCCAGCATTTT. Amino acid sequence: CASSYSGALSDPQHF.